This note documents a single T cell receptor beta chain sequence. Using a constant-region primer together with ProtoScript II reverse transcriptase, TCR beta cDNA was made from roughly 540 ng of total RNA. Slightly modified ARM-PCR, run as three nested multiplex PCR rounds, produced the TCR beta libraries. Primers for the first two PCR rounds were TRBV1-TRBV30 forward primers and a C-beta reverse primer (roughly 10 cycles per round). One entry per CDR3 protein, called by TCRdb with MiXCR from the multiplex PCR reads. The sample has some 87,000 distinct CDR3 sequences, roughly 70% seen once. These data come from a study of tumor-infiltrating lymphocytes in primary liver carcinoma. Without any cell sorting, about 18-31 mg of bulk tissue yielded co-extracted RNA and DNA. From germline, CDR1 is MRHNA and CDR2 SNTAGT. There are 13 residues in the CDR3. Trimming pared 4 bases from V and 7 bases from J, leaving 14 bases between.

The clonotype originates from a man in his forties or fifties with primary liver carcinoma and hepatitis B virus infection. The sample comprised tumor-adjacent normal liver tissue. The genes are TRBV6-4 and TRBJ2-7; no clear D. CDR3 nucleotides: TGTGCCAGCAGTGTTCTGGAAGGACGGGAGCAGTACTTC. This codes for CASSVLEGREQYF.